The 27 T cell receptor beta chains in this list originate from one sample, sequenced in a study of T cell repertoires in cytomegalovirus infection. A single record per CDR3 protein comes from TCRdb applying MiXCR to the reads. The sample records 150,000 to 200,000 distinct CDR3 sequences, 8% to 10% being singletons. The sample taken for sequencing was PBMCs. These receptors were obtained from a human donor in good health (CMV status not recorded). Some clones in this sample may be carry-over from other donors' samples.

This clonotype was seen many times. This chain uses TRBV5-5 with TRBJ2-3, with 12 bases aligning to TRBD1. V gave up 4 bases and J gave up 1 base; unmatched junction bases: 4. The CDR3 has 16 residues. Germline loops: CDR1 SGHKS, CDR2 YYEKEE (reference sequence). The CDR3 DNA is TGTGCCAGCAGCAGGGGACAGGGGGCCGGCACAGATACGCAGTATTTT. It yields the protein CASSRGQGAGTDTQYF. Full variable domain (remainder filled in from reference TRBV5-5 and TRBJ2-3): DAGVTQSPTHLIKTRGQQVTLRCSPISGHKSVSWYQQVLGQGPQFIFQYYEKEERGRGNFPDRFSARQFPNYSSELNVNALLLGDSALYLCASSRGQGAGTDTQYFGPGTRLTVL.

This clonotype was picked up many times. CDR3 nucleotide sequence: TGTGCCAGCAGCTTAGCGCCAGGGATGGAGACCCAGTACTTC. Its protein product is CASSLAPGMETQYF. The chain uses TRBV7-8 and TRBJ2-5; a weak D match, TRBD1 (5 bases). CDR3 length equals 14 residues. With 0 bases removed from V and 5 bases from J, the gap between germline ends came to 10 bases. The germline V gene has CDR1 SGHVS and CDR2 FQNEAQ.

This clonotype was counted once. No conserved phenylalanine or tryptophan is present at the end of the CDR3, so a read error is the likely explanation. The genes are TRBV4-3 and TRBJ1-3, with D unresolved. The CDR3 runs 13 residues. The V and J ends lost 4 bases and 4 bases respectively, with 8 bases between them. Germline lookup yields CDR1 LGHNA and CDR2 YSLEER. For the CDR3, the DNA is TGCGCCAGCAGCCGGGGATCCGGAAACACCATATATTCG. It yields the protein CASSRGSGNTIYS.

This clonotype was counted ten times or more. The chain uses TRBV6-2 or TRBV6-3 and TRBJ1-1, with 8 bases fitting TRBD1. With 6 bases clipped from V and 0 bases from J, the junction kept 6 bases outside the gene matches. The CDR3 totals 15 residues. CDR1 is MNHEY, CDR2 SVGEGT, per germline. CDR3 DNA: TGTGCCAGCAGGCCAAGACAGGGGATGAACACTGAAGCTTTCTTT. The encoded protein is CASRPRQGMNTEAFF.

This clonotype was seen repeatedly, ten times or more. The gene calls are TRBV7-2 and TRBJ2-1; 12 positions match TRBD1. The CDR3 loop spans 15 amino acids. The J segment lost 6 bases and the V segment lost 5 bases, leaving 5 bases of the junction unmatched. Per the germline V gene, CDR1 is SGHTA and CDR2 is FQGNSA. The CDR3 DNA reads as TGTGCCAGCAGCCCGGGGGACAGGGGGCTCAATGAGCAGTTCTTC. Translated: CASSPGDRGLNEQFF.

A few counts support this clonotype. This chain uses TRBV20-1 with TRBJ2-5; TRBD1 agrees at 8 bases. J was trimmed by 5 bases and V by 0 bases; bases with no gene match: 5. Germline CDR1 is DFQATT and CDR2 is SNEGSKA (reference sequence). This CDR3 spans 14 amino acids. CDR3 in amino acids: CSARDTQGVETQYF. The CDR3 DNA follows: TGCAGTGCTAGAGATACACAGGGGGTGGAGACCCAGTACTTC.

This clonotype was seen many times. V and J are TRBV19 and TRBJ1-4; D ambiguous. Between the trimmed V and J ends, which lost 3 bases and 3 bases, there was a span of 11 bases. Germline values: CDR1 LNHDA, CDR2 SQIVND (reference sequence). This CDR3 is 15 amino acids long. CDR3 in amino acids: CASSILSPPNEKLFF. DNA for the CDR3: TGTGCCAGTAGTATCTTGTCACCACCTAATGAAAAACTGTTTTTT.

This clonotype showed up many times. The gene calls are TRBV7-2 and TRBJ2-7; no firm D call. V lost 0 bases and J lost 3, with 24 bases in between. CDR3 length equals 19 residues. Germline assignment: CDR1 SGHTA and CDR2 FQGNSA. CDR3 sequence (DNA): TGTGCCAGCAGCTTAGCAGAGTCTACCCTACGATATCCTATCTACGAGCAGTACTTC. Its translation: CASSLAESTLRYPIYEQYF.

A single count supports this clonotype. The rearrangement joins TRBV4-3 to TRBJ1-4; 7 positions match TRBD1. The V gene's germline CDR1 is LGHNA and CDR2 YSLEER. Unmatched junction bases numbered 12, after V lost 0 bases and J lost 8 bases. The CDR3 spans 17 residues. CDR3 residues: CASSQDIRTGFEEKLFF. The CDR3 bases are TGCGCCAGCAGCCAAGATATCCGGACAGGATTCGAAGAAAAACTGTTTTTT.

This chain uses TRBV4-3 with TRBJ2-2; D perhaps matches TRBD2 (6 bases). Germline V gives CDR1 LGHNA, CDR2 YSLEER. The CDR3 has 16 amino acids. Between the trimmed V and J ends, which lost 1 base and 1 base, there was a span of 10 bases. This CDR3 reads CASSQARDWNTGELFF. DNA of the CDR3: TGCGCCAGCAGCCAAGCCCGGGACTGGAACACCGGGGAGCTGTTTTTT.

Comments on this clonotype: An end of the junction differs from the germline gene, which may be a read error. The rearrangement joins TRBV5-3 to TRBJ1-2; 7 nucleotides line up with TRBD1. TRBV5-3 is annotated as an ORF whose role is uncertain. CDR3 size: 19 residues. The CDR3 DNA is TGTGCCAGCAGCTTAGGGGGCGCGATTCCGGGAAGAAGCAGGGATGGCTACACCTTC. This translates into CASSLGGAIPGRSRDGYTF.

There are many counts of this clonotype. This rearrangement joins TRBV20-1 to TRBJ2-1; 15 nucleotides match TRBD2. The length of the CDR3 is 16 residues. Trimming took 1 base from V and 8 from J; bases not matched to a gene: 6. From germline, CDR1 is DFQATT and CDR2 SNEGSKA (reference sequence). The CDR3, as DNA: TGCAGTGCTAGAGGGACTAGCGGGAGGGCCAGAGATGAGCAGTTCTTC. It is translated as CSARGTSGRARDEQFF.

This clonotype was counted ten times or more. This chain connects TRBV12-3 or TRBV12-4 to TRBJ1-1; a weak D match, TRBD1 (5 bases). Trimming removed 7 bases from V and 1 base from J, with 13 bases in between. The CDR3 runs to 14 residues. The CDR3 sequence is CASNGHDSNTEAFF. The CDR3 nucleotides read TGTGCCAGCAACGGACATGACTCGAACACTGAAGCTTTCTTT.

In this sample, this clonotype turned up many times. This chain links TRBV20-1 with TRBJ1-2; D remains ambiguous. The length of the CDR3 is 12 residues. Germline values: CDR1 DFQATT, CDR2 SNEGSKA (reference sequence). V lost 5 bases to trimming and J lost 3 bases, with 10 bases between them. CDR3 in DNA: TGCAGTGCTTGGGTCGCGTACTATGGCTACACCTTC. It encodes CSAWVAYYGYTF.

This clonotype showed up many times. The J gene is TRBJ1-5, the V gene TRBV7-2; D not certain. The ends were cut back, 2 bases at V and 2 bases at J, with 19 bases in the middle. The germline V gene encodes CDR1 SGHTA and CDR2 FQGNSA. The CDR3 totals 18 residues. This CDR3 reads CASSLFPPWGEGNQPQHF. The CDR3 coding sequence is TGTGCCAGCAGCTTATTCCCCCCATGGGGTGAGGGCAATCAGCCCCAGCATTTT.

V gene TRBV6-2 or TRBV6-3 combines with J gene TRBJ2-2, with D hard to call. Per germline, CDR1 MNHEY and CDR2 SVGEGT. The CDR3 runs 18 residues. Between the trimmed V and J ends, which lost 2 bases and 2 bases, there was a span of 18 bases. CDR3 amino acids: CASSYPRAATFNTGELFF. The CDR3 DNA sequence: TGTGCCAGCAGTTACCCCCGCGCCGCGACCTTTAACACCGGGGAGCTGTTTTTT.

The rearrangement joins TRBV5-1 to TRBJ1-1; D remains ambiguous. Deletions cut 4 bases from V and 1 base from J, with 8 bases between. Germline V gene data show CDR1 as SGHRS and CDR2 as YFSETQ. CDR3 length: 13 amino acids. The CDR3 spells CASSVDGNTEAFF. In DNA, the CDR3 is TGCGCCAGCAGCGTGGACGGGAACACTGAAGCTTTCTTT. Drawing the rest from reference TRBV5-1 and TRBJ1-1, the complete variable domain is KAGVTQTPRYLIKTRGQQVTLSCSPISGHRSVSWYQQTPGQGLQFLFEYFSETQRNKGNFPGRFSGRQFSNSRSEMNVSTLELGDSALYLCASSVDGNTEAFFGQGTRLTVV.

The chain employs TRBV20-1 and TRBJ2-7, with 7 bases aligning to TRBD2. The CDR3 has 13 residues. Per germline, CDR1 DFQATT and CDR2 SNEGSKA (reference sequence). V lost 4 bases and J lost 5; bases outside the gene matches: 8. The chain's CDR3 is CSATWDRGDEQYF. CDR3 DNA: TGCAGTGCTACCTGGGACCGGGGGGACGAGCAGTACTTC.

The V and J genes are TRBV6-2 or TRBV6-3 and TRBJ1-5; 8 bases match TRBD1. J lost 4 bases, V lost 3 bases, and 11 bases had no gene match. This CDR3 is built from 17 residues. Germline loops: CDR1 MNHEY, CDR2 SVGEGT. The CDR3: CASSYGPGGRGNQPQHF. CDR3 nucleotide sequence: TGTGCCAGCAGTTATGGGCCAGGGGGCCGTGGGAATCAGCCCCAGCATTTT.

At least ten counts were recorded for this clonotype. The chain carries TRBV7-2 and TRBJ1-2; D uncertain. From germline, CDR1 is SGHTA and CDR2 FQGNSA. Trimming stripped 1 base from V and 4 bases from J, with 4 bases between. The CDR3 has 12 amino acids. The chain's CDR3 is CASSLEGYGYTF. In DNA, the CDR3 is TGTGCCAGCAGCTTAGAGGGCTATGGCTACACCTTC.

J is TRBJ1-5 and V is TRBV12-3 or TRBV12-4, with D unresolved. CDR3 length: 12 amino acids. V lost 7 bases and J lost 6, with 10 bases in between. The CDR3 DNA reads as TGTGCCAGCAAGAAAGGGATTCAGCCCCAGCATTTT. Translated, it gives CASKKGIQPQHF.

This clonotype was counted only a few times. As DNA, the CDR3 is TGCGCCAGCGGGGAGACGACCGGGGAGCTGTTTTTT. Amino acids: CASGETTGELFF. The genes are TRBV5-1 and TRBJ2-2; tentatively, D is TRBD2 (5 bases). From germline, CDR1 is SGHRS and CDR2 YFSETQ. The CDR3 length is 12 residues. Trimming pared 7 bases from V and 5 bases from J, leaving 9 bases between.

For this clonotype: This could be a read error, since a much larger clone is one nucleotide away. The chain joins TRBV10-3 to TRBJ1-1, with D maybe TRBD1 (6 bases). CDR1 and CDR2 (germline): ENHRY, SYGVKD. The CDR3 is 11 amino acids. Written as DNA, the CDR3 is TGTGTCATCAGGGGGAACACTGAAGCTTTCTTT. Amino acid sequence: CVIRGNTEAFF.

This clonotype was counted many times. The gene calls are TRBV7-3 and TRBJ1-1, with D perhaps matching TRBD1 (5 bases). V was pared by 5 bases and J by 0 bases, with 10 bases between. Looked up from germline, CDR1 is SGHTA and CDR2 is FQGTGA. This CDR3 has 14 residues. CDR3 sequence: CASSPGPVNTEAFF. The CDR3 nucleotides read TGTGCCAGCAGCCCAGGGCCCGTGAACACTGAAGCTTTCTTT.

This clonotype was recorded a few times. This sequence joins TRBV5-1 and TRBJ1-1; D gene uncertain. With 4 bases removed from V and 7 bases from J, the gap between germline ends came to 11 bases. CDR1 and CDR2 (germline): SGHRS, YFSETQ. The CDR3 has 12 residues. CDR3 loop: CASSEALGEAFF. The CDR3 DNA reads as TGCGCCAGCAGCGAAGCTCTTGGTGAAGCTTTCTTT.

The CDR3 sequence: CASRLSYNEQFF. Written as DNA, the CDR3 is TGTGCCAGCAGACTAAGCTACAATGAGCAGTTCTTC. The J gene is TRBJ2-1, the V gene TRBV2; D gene ambiguous. CDR1 and CDR2 (germline): SNHLY, FYNNEI. This CDR3 contains 12 residues. V lost 6 bases and J 3 bases, leaving 6 bases between the germline ends.

This chain links TRBV6-2 or TRBV6-3 with TRBJ1-5; the match to TRBD1 covers 10 bases. Germline CDR1 reads MNHEY; CDR2 reads SVGEGT. This CDR3 region has 18 residues. The V segment lost 2 bases and the J segment 6 bases; nucleotides outside the gene matches: 13. This CDR3 reads CASSYVTGQGNEGQPQHF. CDR3 DNA: TGTGCCAGCAGTTACGTCACGGGACAGGGGAACGAAGGTCAGCCCCAGCATTTT.